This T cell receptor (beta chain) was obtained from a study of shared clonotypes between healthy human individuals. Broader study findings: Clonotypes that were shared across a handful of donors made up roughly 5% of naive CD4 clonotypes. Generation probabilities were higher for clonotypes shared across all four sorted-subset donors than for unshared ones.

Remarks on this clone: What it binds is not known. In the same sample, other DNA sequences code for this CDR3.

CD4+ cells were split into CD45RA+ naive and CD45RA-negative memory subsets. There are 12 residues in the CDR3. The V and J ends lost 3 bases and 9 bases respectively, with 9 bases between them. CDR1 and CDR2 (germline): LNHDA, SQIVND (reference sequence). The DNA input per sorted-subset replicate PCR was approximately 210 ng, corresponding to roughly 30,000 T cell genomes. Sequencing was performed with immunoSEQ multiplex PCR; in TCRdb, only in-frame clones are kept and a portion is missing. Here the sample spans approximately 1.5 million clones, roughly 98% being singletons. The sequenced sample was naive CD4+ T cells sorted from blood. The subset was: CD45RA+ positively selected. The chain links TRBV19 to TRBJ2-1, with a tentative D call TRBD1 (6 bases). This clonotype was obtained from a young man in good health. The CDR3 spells CASSIRGGEQFF. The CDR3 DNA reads TGTGCCAGTAGTATCAGGGGTGGTGAGCAGTTCTTC.